This TCR beta chain was found in a study of shared clonotypes between healthy human individuals. For the study at large: A donor's plate count was three for CD4 naive and three for CD4 memory; CD8 naive had two and CD8 memory one. Study-wide points: The small donor group covered limited genetic and exposure diversity.

The CDR3 is 17 amino acids. Per the germline V gene, CDR1 is MNHEY and CDR2 is SMNVEV (reference sequence). Trimming took 3 bases from V and 4 from J; bases not matched to a gene: 6. Some clones are missing from TCRdb's copy, which holds only in-frame ones; the method was immunoSEQ multiplex PCR. The top ten clones hold about 1.6% of a sample with about 2.1 million clones, around 93% of them seen once. Naive CD8 populations comprised CD45RO-negative cells positively selected for CCR7, excluding terminally differentiated effector memory CD45RA+ cells. Nashville, Tennessee was home to all donors, who were Caucasian adults. Comment on this clone: As yet, its antigen is unknown.

The chain links TRBV27 to TRBJ2-1; 13 nucleotides agree with TRBD2. Sequenced material: naive CD8+ T cells from PBMCs. The TCR sequence derives from a man between 18 and 35 years old in good health. Some clones in this sample may be carry-over from other donors' samples. The CDR3 region is CASSFLTSGRSYNEQFF. The CDR3 bases are TGTGCCAGCAGTTTCCTGACTAGCGGGAGGTCTTACAATGAGCAGTTCTTC.